The clone carrying this T cell receptor beta chain was seen repeatedly, ten times or more. Its specificity is unknown. This specimen belongs to a study of CD8 T cells in ankylosing spondylitis. Study findings and constraints: In peripheral blood, disease-linked CD8+ clones occurred at relatively low frequencies.

The CDR3 loop spans 15 amino acids. V trimming: 1 base; J trimming: 2 bases; junction bases outside the gene matches: 3. TCRdb re-called the 5' RACE reads through MiXCR, storing one row per CDR3 protein. The data hold about 250,000 distinct CDR3 sequences, with more than 9% observed a single time. The sequence derives from a male donor with ankylosing spondylitis or in good health (not recorded which). Sequenced material: blood, either unsorted or a sorted T cell fraction (not recorded which). The genes are TRBV12-3 or TRBV12-4 and TRBJ2-3, with 7 nucleotides matching TRBD2. CDR3 nucleotide sequence: TGTGCCAGCAGTTTAGGCGGGGGAACCACAGATACGCAGTATTTT. Its translation: CASSLGGGTTDTQYF.